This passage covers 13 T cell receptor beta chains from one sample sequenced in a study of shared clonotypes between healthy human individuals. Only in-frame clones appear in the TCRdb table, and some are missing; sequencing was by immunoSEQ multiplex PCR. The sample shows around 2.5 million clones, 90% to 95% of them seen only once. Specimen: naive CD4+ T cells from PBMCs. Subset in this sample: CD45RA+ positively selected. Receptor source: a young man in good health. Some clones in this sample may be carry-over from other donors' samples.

CDR3 DNA: TGTGCCAGCAGTTACAGGGGGCGCTCGGACACTGAAGCTTTCTTT. Amino acid sequence: CASSYRGRSDTEAFF. The chain couples TRBV6-6 to TRBJ1-1, with 7 bases lining up with TRBD1. The CDR3 spans 15 residues. Per the germline V gene, CDR1 is MNHNY and CDR2 is SVGAGI (reference sequence). Trimming took 2 bases from V and 3 from J; bases not matched to a gene: 6.

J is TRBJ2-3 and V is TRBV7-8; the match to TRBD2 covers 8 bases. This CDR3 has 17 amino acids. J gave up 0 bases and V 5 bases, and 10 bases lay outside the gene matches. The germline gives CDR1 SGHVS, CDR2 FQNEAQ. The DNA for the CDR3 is TGTGCCAGCAGCCCGGTCATTAGCGGGGCTAGCACAGATACGCAGTATTTT. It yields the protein CASSPVISGASTDTQYF.

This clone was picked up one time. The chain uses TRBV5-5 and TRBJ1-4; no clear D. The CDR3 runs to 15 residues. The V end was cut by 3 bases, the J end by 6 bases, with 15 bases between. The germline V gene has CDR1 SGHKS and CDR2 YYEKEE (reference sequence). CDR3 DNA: TGTGCCAGCAGCTCGAGAGTAGGCGTGGATGAAAAACTGTTTTTT. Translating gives CASSSRVGVDEKLFF.

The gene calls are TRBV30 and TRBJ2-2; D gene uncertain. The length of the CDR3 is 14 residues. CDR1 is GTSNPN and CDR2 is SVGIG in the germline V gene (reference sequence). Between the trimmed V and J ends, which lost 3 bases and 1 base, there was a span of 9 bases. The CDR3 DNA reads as TGTGCCTGGAGGGGGATTGAGAACACCGGGGAGCTGTTTTTT. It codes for CAWRGIENTGELFF. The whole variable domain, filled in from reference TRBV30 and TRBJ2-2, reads SQTIHQWPATLVQPVGSPLSLECTVEGTSNPNLYWYRQAAGRGLQLLFYSVGIGQISSEVPQNLSASRPQDRQFILSSKKLLLSDSGFYLCAWRGIENTGELFFGEGSRLTVL.

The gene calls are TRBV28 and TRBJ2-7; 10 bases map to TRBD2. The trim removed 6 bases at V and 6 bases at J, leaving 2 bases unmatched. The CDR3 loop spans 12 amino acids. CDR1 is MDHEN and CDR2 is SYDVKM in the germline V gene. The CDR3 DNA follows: TGTGCCAGCAGGGTAGCGGGAGGCGAGCAGTACTTC. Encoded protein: CASRVAGGEQYF.

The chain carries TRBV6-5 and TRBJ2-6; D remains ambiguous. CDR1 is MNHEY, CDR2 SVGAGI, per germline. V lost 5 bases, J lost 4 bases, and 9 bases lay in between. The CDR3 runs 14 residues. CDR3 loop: CASSQKAGANVLTF. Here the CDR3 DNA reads TGTGCCAGCAGTCAAAAAGCGGGGGCCAACGTCCTGACTTTC.

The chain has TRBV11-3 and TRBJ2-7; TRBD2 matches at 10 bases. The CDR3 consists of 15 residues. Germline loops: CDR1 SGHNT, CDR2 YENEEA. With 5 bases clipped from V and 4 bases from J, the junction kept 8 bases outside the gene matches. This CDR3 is CASSQGSGRAYEQYF. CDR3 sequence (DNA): TGTGCCAGCAGCCAAGGAAGCGGGAGGGCTTACGAGCAGTACTTC.

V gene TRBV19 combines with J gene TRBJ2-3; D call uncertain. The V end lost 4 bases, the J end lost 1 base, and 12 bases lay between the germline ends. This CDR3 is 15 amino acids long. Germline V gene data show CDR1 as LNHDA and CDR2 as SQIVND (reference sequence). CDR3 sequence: CASSTTTRGTDTQYF. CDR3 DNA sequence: TGTGCCAGTAGTACCACGACACGAGGCACAGATACGCAGTATTTT.

The CDR3 loop is CASSLVSGYQPQHF. CDR3 in DNA: TGTGCCAGCAGTTTAGTATCGGGATATCAGCCCCAGCATTTT. This rearrangement joins TRBV28 to TRBJ1-5, with D unresolved. CDR1 MDHEN and CDR2 SYDVKM come from the germline V gene. The CDR3 is 14 amino acids. V was cut by 2 bases and J by 5 bases, with 10 bases left in between.

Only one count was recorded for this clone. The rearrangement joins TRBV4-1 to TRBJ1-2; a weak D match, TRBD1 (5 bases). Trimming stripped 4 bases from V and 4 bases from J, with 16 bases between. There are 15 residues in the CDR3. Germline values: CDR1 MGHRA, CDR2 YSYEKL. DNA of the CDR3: TGCGCCAGCAGCCCCCGAGGCAGGGCATTCTATGGCTACACCTTC. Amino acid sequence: CASSPRGRAFYGYTF.

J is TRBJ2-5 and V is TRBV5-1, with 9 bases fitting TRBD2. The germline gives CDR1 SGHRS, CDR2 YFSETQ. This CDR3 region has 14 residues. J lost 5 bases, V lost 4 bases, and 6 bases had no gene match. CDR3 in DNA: TGCGCCAGCAGCAGTAGCGGGAGTGAGGAGACCCAGTACTTC. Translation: CASSSSGSEETQYF.

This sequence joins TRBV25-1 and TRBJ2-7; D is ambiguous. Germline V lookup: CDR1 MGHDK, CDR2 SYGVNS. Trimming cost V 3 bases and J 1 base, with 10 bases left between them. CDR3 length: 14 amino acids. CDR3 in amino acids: CASSEGSASYEQYF. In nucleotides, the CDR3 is TGTGCCAGCAGTGAGGGCAGCGCATCCTACGAGCAGTACTTC.

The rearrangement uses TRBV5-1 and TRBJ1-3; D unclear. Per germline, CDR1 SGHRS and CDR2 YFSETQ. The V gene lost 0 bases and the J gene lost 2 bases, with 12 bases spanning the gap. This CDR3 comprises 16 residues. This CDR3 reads CASSLALGGAGNTIYF. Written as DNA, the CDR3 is TGCGCCAGCAGCTTGGCGCTCGGCGGAGCTGGAAACACCATATATTTT.